This T cell receptor beta chain was identified during a study of cytomegalovirus exposure and HLA in healthy donors. As to this clone: This same CDR3 is encoded by further DNA sequences in the sample.

Use of 60 Vbeta and 13 Jbeta primers characterized the PCR. Repertoires were generated with immunoSEQ multiplex PCR, while TCRdb's copy carries only in-frame clones and drops some. The data hold 150,000 to 200,000 clones, with over 75% observed a single time. The CDR3 contains 13 residues. V lost 3 bases to trimming and J lost 2 bases, with 8 bases between them. Germline loops: CDR1 SGHNT, CDR2 YYREEE (reference sequence). The sample taken for sequencing was PBMCs. This chain uses TRBV5-4 with TRBJ2-5; D unresolved. This TCR was sampled from a man aged 18 to 35 in good health and CMV-seronegative. The CDR3 protein is CASSSAGQETQYF. CDR3 DNA: TGTGCCAGCAGCTCCGCCGGGCAAGAGACCCAGTACTTC.